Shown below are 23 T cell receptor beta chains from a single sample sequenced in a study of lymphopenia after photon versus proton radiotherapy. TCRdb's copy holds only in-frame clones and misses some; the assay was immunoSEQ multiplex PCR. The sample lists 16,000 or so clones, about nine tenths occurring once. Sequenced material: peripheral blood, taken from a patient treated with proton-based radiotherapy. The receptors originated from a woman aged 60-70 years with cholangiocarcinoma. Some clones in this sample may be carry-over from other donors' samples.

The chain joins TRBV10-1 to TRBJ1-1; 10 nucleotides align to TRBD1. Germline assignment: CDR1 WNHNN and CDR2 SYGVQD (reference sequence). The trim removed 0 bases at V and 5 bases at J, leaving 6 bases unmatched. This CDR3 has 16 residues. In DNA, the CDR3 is TGCGCCAGCAGTGAGTCGGACAGGGGGTTTAGGACTGAAGCTTTCTTT. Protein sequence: CASSESDRGFRTEAFF.

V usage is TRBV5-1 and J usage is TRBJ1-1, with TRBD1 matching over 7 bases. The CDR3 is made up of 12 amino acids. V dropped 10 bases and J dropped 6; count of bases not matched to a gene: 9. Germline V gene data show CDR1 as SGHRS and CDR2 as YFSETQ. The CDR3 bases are TGCGCCGGAGGGGCAGGGGGGCCTGAAGCTTTCTTT. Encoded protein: CAGGAGGPEAFF.

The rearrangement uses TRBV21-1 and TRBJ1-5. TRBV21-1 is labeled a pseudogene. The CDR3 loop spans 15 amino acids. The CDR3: CASSGGEDSNQPQHF. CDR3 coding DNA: TGTGCCAGCAGCGGGGGGGAGGATAGCAATCAGCCCCAGCATTTT.

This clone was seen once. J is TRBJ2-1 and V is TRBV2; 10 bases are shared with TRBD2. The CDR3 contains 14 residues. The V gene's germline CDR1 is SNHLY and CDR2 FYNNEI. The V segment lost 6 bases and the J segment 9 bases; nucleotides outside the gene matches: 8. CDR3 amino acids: CASRGLATGGEQFF. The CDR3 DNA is TGTGCCAGCAGGGGACTAGCGACGGGGGGTGAGCAGTTCTTC.

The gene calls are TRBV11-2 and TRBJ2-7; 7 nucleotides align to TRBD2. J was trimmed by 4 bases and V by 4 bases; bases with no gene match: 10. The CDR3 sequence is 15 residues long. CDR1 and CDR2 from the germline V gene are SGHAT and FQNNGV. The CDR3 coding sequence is TGTGCCAGCAGCTCGAGGAGGGAGGGCCCTTACGAGCAGTACTTC. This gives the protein CASSSRREGPYEQYF.

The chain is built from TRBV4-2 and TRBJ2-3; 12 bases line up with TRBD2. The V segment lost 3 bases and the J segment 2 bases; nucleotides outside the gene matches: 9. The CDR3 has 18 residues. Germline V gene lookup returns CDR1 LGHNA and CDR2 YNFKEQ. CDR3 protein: CASSHLAGGPTSTDTQYF. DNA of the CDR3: TGTGCCAGCAGCCATCTAGCGGGAGGGCCTACTTCCACAGATACGCAGTATTTT.

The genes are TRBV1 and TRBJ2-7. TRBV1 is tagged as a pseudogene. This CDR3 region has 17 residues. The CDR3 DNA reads TGCACCAGCAGCCAAGAACCCCCTCGGGGCTTTCACTACGAGCAGTACTTC. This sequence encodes CTSSQEPPRGFHYEQYF.

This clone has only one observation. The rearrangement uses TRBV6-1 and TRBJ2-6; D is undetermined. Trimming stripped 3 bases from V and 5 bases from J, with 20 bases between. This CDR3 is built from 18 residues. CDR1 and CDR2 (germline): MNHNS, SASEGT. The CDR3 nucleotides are TGTGCCAGCAGTGACGGTTACTCTGCACAAAGTCGGGCCAACGTCCTGACTTTC. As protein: CASSDGYSAQSRANVLTF.

The CDR3 region is CASSTLTGLQAFF. Here the CDR3 DNA reads TGTGCCAGCAGTACCCTGACAGGGCTACAAGCTTTCTTT. J is TRBJ1-1 and V is TRBV28, with 7 bases matching TRBD1. CDR3 size: 13 residues. After removal of 5 bases from V and 9 bases from J, the junction contained 9 bases not matched to a gene. In germline, CDR1 is MDHEN, CDR2 SYDVKM. Full variable domain (remainder filled in from reference TRBV28 and TRBJ1-1): DVKVTQSSRYLVKRTGEKVFLECVQDMDHENMFWYRQDPGLGLRLIYFSYDVKMKEKGDIPEGYSVSREKKERFSLILESASTNQTSMYLCASSTLTGLQAFFGQGTRLTVV.

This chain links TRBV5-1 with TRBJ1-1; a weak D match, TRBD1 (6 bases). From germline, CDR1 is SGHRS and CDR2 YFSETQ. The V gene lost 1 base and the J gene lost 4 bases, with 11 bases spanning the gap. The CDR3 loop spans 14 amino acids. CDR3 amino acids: CASSLSGGATEAFF. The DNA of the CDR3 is TGCGCCAGCAGCTTGTCCGGGGGGGCCACTGAAGCTTTCTTT.

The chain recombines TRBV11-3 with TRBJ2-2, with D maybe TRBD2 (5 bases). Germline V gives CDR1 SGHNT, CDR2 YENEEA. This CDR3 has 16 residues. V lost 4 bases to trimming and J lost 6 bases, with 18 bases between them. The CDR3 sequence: CASSSVIWVGAGELFF. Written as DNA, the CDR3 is TGTGCCAGCAGCTCAGTAATTTGGGTCGGGGCCGGGGAGCTGTTTTTT.

The CDR3 region has the DNA TGTGCCAGCAGCTTCCGCGCCCGACTAGCGGGGGCCCCTCGGGAGCAGTACTTC. Translation gives CASSFRARLAGAPREQYF. The chain uses TRBV13 and TRBJ2-7; TRBD2 agrees at 12 bases. The CDR3 is made up of 18 amino acids. Germline V CDR1 and CDR2: PRHDT, FYEKMQ (reference sequence). Losses at the gene ends were 3 bases for V and 7 bases for J; bases not matched to a gene: 16.

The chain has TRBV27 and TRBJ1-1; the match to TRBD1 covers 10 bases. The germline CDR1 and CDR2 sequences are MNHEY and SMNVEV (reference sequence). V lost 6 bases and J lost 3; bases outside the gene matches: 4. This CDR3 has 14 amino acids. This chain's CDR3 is CASRYGQGDTEAFF. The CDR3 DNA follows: TGTGCCAGCAGATATGGACAGGGGGACACTGAAGCTTTCTTT.

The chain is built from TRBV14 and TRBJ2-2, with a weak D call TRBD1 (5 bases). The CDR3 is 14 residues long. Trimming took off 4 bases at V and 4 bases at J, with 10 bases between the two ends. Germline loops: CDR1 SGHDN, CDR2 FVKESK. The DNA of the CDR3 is TGTGCCAGCAGCCCAAACAGGATCACCGGGGAGCTGTTTTTT. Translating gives CASSPNRITGELFF.

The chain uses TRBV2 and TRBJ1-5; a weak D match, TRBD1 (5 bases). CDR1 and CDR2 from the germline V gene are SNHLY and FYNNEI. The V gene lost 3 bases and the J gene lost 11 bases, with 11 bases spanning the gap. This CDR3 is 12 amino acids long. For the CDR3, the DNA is TGTGCCAGCAGTGAGGCGGGGGTGGCCCAGCATTTT. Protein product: CASSEAGVAQHF.

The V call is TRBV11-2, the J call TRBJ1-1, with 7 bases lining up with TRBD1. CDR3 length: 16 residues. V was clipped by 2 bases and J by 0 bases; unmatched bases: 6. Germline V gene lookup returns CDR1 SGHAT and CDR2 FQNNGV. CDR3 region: CASSLYGTALNTEAFF. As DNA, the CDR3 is TGTGCCAGCAGCTTATATGGGACAGCTCTGAACACTGAAGCTTTCTTT.

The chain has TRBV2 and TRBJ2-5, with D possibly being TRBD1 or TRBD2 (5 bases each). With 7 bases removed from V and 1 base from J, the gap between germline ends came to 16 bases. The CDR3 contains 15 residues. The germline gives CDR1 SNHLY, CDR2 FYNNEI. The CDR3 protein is CASTRGVGVQETQYF. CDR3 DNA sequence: TGTGCCAGCACCCGAGGGGTGGGGGTCCAAGAGACCCAGTACTTC.

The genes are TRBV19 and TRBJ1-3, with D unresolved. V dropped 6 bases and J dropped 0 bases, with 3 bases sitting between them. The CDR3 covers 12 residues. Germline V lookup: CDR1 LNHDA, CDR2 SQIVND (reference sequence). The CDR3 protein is CASRPSGNTIYF. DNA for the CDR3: TGTGCCAGTAGGCCCTCTGGAAACACCATATATTTT.

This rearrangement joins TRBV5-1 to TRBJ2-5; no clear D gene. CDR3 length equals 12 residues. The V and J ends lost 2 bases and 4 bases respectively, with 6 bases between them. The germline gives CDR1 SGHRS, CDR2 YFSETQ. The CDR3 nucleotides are TGCGCCAGCAGCTTTTTCGGAGAGACCCAGTACTTC. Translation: CASSFFGETQYF.

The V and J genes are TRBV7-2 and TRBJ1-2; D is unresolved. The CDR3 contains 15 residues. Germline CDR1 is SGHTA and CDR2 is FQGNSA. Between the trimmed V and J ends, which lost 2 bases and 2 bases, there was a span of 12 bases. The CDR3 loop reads CASSLPVSSNYGYTF. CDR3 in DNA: TGTGCCAGCAGCTTACCCGTCAGCTCCAACTATGGCTACACCTTC.

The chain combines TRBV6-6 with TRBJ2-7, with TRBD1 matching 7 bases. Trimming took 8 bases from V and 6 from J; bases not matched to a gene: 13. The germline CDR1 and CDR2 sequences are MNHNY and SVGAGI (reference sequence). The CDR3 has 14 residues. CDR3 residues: CASFYGQAHGEQYF. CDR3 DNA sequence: TGTGCCAGCTTCTACGGACAGGCGCATGGCGAGCAGTACTTC.

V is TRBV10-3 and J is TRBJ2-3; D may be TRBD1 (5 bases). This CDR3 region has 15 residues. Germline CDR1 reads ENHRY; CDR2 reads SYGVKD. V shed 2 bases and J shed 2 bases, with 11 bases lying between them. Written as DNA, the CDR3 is TGTGCCATCAGTGAGAGGGGCGATCTCACAGATACGCAGTATTTT. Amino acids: CAISERGDLTDTQYF.

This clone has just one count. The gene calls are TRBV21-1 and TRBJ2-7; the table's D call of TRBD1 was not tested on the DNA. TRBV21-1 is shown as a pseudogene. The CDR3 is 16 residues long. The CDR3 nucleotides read TGTGCCAGCAGCAGCAACTGGGACAACCGGACCTACGAGCAGTACTTC. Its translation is CASSSNWDNRTYEQYF.